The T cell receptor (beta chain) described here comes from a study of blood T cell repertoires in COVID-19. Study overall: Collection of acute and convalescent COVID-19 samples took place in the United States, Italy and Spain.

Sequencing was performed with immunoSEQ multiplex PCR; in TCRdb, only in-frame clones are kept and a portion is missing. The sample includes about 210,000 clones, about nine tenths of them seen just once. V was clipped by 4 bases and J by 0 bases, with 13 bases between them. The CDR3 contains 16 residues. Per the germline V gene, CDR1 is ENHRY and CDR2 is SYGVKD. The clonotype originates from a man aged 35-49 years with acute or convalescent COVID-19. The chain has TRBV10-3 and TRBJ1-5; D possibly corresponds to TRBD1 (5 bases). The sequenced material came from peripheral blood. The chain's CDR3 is CAISGSQGPSNQPQHF. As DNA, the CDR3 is TGTGCCATCAGTGGATCCCAGGGCCCTAGCAATCAGCCCCAGCATTTT.